The present T cell receptor (beta chain) was sequenced within a study of identical twins. Germline assignment: CDR1 MNHNS and CDR2 SASEGT. Trimming at V came to 5 bases and at J to 8 bases, leaving 16 bases not matched to a gene. The CDR3 sequence is 17 residues long. In its sample, this clonotype was seen a few times. In TCRdb, the 5' RACE reads were re-called with MiXCR into one record per CDR3 protein. In the table there are a few hundred thousand distinct CDR3 sequences, about 13% of which are singletons. A further study also used this sample, focusing on yellow fever vaccine responses in identical twins.

The chain recombines TRBV6-1 with TRBJ2-1, with TRBD2 matching over 9 bases. This clonotype was obtained from a woman aged 18-29 years in good health. Sequenced input: CD4+ T cells sorted from blood. CDR3 nucleotides: TGTGCCAGCAGTCGCTCCCTGGCTAGCGGGATTTCTTATGAGCAGTTCTTC. This gives the protein CASSRSLASGISYEQFF.